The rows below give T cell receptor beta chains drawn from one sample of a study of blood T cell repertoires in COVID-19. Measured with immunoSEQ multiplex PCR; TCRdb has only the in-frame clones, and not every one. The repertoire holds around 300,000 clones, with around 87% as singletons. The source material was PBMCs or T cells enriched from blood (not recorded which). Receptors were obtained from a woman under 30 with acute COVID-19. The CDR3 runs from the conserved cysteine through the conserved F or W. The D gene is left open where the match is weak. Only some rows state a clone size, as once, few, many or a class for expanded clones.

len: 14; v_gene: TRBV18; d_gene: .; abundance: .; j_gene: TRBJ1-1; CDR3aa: CASSPNRVNTEAFF; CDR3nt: TGTGCCAGCTCACCAAACAGGGTGAACACTGAAGCTTTCTTT
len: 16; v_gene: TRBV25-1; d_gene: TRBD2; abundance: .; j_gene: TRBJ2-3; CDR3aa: CASSEDSGASTDTQYF; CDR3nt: TGTGCCAGCAGTGAAGATAGCGGGGCCAGCACAGATACGCAGTATTTT
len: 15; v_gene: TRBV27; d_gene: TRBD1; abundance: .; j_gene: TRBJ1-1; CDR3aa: CASSSGTGALTEAFF; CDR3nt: TGTGCCAGCAGTTCCGGGACAGGGGCACTTACTGAAGCTTTCTTT
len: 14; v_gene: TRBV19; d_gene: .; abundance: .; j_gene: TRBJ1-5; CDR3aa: CASSLERGNQPQHF; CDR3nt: TGTGCCAGTAGTCTAGAAAGGGGAAATCAGCCCCAGCATTTT
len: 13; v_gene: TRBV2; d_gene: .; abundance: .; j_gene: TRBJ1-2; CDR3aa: CASSREQGRGYTF; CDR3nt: TGTGCCAGCAGTAGGGAACAGGGTCGTGGCTACACCTTC
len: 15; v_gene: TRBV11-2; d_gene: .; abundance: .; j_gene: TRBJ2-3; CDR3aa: CASSLGLISTDTQYF; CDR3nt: TGTGCCAGCAGCTTAGGGCTGATAAGCACAGATACGCAGTATTTT
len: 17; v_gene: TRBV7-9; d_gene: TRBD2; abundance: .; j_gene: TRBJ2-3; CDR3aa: CASSSGTSGLSTDTQYF; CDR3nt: TGTGCCAGCAGCAGCGGGACTAGCGGGCTCAGCACAGATACGCAGTATTTT
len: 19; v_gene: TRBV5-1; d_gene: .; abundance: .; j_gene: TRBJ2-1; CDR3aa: CASSLEGAWTGLTYNEQFF; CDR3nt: TGCGCCAGCAGCTTAGAGGGAGCGTGGACCGGACTAACCTACAATGAGCAGTTCTTC
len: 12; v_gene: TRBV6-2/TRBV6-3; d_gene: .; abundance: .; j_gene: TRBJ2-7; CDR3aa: CASSFRRVEQYF; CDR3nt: TGTGCCAGCAGTTTCCGGCGGGTGGAGCAGTACTTC
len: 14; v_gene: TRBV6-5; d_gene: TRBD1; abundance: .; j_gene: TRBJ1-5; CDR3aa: CASITGTANQPQHF; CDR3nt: TGTGCCAGCATCACCGGGACAGCGAATCAGCCCCAGCATTTT
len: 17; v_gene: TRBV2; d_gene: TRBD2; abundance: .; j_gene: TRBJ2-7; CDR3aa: CASIPGLAGPTSYEQYF; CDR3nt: TGTGCCAGCATTCCGGGACTAGCGGGACCTACCTCCTACGAGCAGTACTTC
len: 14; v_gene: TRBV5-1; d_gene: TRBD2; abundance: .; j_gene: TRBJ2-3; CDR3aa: CASSVSSGSYTQYF; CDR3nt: TGCGCCAGCAGCGTCTCTAGCGGGAGCTATACGCAGTATTTT
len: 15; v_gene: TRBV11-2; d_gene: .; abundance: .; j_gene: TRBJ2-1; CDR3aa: CASSPLIQLSNEQFF; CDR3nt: TGTGCCAGCAGCCCCTTAATACAATTATCGAATGAGCAGTTCTTC
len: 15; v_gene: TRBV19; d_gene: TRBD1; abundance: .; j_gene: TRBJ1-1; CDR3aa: CASSIGKQGRTEAFF; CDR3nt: TGTGCCAGTAGTATAGGTAAACAGGGGAGGACTGAAGCTTTCTTT
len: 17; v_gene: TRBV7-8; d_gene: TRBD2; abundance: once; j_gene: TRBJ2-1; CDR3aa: CASSLEAGTRPIQEQFF; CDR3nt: TGTGCCAGCAGCTTAGAGGCCGGGACTAGACCTATACAAGAGCAGTTCTTC
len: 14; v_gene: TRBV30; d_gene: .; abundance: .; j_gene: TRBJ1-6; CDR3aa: CAWSPLQKSAPLHF; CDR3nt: TGTGCCTGGAGTCCCCTACAGAAATCGGCACCCCTCCACTTT
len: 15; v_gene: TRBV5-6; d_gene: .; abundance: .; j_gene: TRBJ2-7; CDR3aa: CASSLEEGSFYEQYF; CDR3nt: TGTGCCAGCAGCTTGGAAGAAGGTAGCTTCTACGAGCAGTACTTC
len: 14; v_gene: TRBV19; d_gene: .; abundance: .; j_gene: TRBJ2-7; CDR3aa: CASSDRIDSYEQYF; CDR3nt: TGTGCCAGTAGCGACAGGATCGACTCCTACGAGCAGTACTTC
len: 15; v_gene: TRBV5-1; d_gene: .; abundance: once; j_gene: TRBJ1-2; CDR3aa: CASSFSNREIYGYTF; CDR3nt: TGCGCCAGCAGCTTTAGTAACAGGGAGATCTATGGCTACACCTTC
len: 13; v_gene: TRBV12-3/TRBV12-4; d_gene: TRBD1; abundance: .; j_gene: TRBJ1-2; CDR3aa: CASSPGQVYGYTF; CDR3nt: TGTGCCAGCAGCCCGGGACAGGTCTATGGCTACACCTTC
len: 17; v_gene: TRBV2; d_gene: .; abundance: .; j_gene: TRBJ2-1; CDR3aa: CASSVWRTGGMNNEQFF; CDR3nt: TGTGCCAGCAGTGTTTGGAGAACCGGAGGGATGAACAATGAGCAGTTCTTC
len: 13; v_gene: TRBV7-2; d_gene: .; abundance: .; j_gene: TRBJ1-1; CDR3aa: CASTPTAYTEAFF; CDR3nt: TGTGCCAGCACTCCCACAGCTTACACTGAAGCTTTCTTT
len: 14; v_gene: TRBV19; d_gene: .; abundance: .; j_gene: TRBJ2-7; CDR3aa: CASSPRPRDYEQYF; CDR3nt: TGTGCCAGTAGTCCGAGACCCCGGGACTACGAGCAGTACTTC
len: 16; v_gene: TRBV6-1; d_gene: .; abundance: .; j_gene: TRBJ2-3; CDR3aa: CASSEFGALNTDTQYF; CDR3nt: TGTGCCAGCAGTGAATTTGGAGCGTTGAATACAGATACGCAGTATTTT
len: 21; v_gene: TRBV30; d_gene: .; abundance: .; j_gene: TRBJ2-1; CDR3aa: CAWSDEGRAVSSSSSYNEQFF; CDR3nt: TGTGCCTGGAGCGATGAAGGCAGGGCGGTTTCTAGTTCAAGCTCCTACAATGAGCAGTTCTTC
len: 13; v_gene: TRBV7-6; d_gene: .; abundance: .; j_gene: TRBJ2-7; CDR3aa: CASSLGDSYEQYF; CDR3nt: TGTGCCAGCAGCTTAGGAGATTCCTACGAGCAGTACTTC
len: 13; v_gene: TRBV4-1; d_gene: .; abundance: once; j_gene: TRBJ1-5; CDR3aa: CASSQSRGQPQHF; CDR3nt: TGCGCCAGCAGCCAATCGAGAGGACAGCCCCAGCATTTT
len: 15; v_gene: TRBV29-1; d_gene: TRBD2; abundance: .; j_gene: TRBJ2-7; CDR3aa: CSVAAGLAGGREQYF; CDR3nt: TGCAGCGTTGCCGCGGGACTAGCGGGAGGGCGGGAGCAGTACTTC
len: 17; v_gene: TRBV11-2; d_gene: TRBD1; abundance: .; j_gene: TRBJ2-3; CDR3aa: CASSSYPGTETVNTQYF; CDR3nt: TGTGCCAGCAGCTCTTATCCCGGGACAGAGACCGTGAATACGCAGTATTTT
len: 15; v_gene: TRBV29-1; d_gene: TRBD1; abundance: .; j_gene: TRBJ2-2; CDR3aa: CSVRQDRGGSEGLFF; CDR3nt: TGCAGCGTTCGCCAAGACAGGGGGGGATCCGAGGGGCTGTTTTTT
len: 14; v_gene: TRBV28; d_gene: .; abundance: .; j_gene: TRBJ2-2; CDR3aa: CASSEGGLAGELFF; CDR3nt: TGTGCCAGCAGCGAGGGCGGCCTAGCAGGGGAGCTGTTTTTT
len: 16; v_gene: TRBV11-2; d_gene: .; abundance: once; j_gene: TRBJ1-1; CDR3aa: CASSFGVRAVNTEAFF; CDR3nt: TGTGCCAGCAGCTTCGGGGTGAGAGCCGTGAACACTGAAGCTTTCTTT
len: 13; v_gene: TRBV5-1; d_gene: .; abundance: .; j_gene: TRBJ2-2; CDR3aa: CASSLFVAGELFF; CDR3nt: TGCGCCAGCAGCTTATTTGTAGCCGGGGAGCTGTTTTTT
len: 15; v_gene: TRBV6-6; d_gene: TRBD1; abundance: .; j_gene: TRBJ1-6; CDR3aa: CASNPGQGFNSPLHF; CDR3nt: TGTGCCAGCAACCCGGGACAGGGGTTTAATTCACCCCTCCACTTT
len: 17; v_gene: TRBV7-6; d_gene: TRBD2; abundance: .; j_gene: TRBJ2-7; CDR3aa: CASSQHPGLAGRNEQYF; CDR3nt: TGTGCCAGCAGCCAACACCCGGGACTAGCGGGACGAAACGAGCAGTACTTC
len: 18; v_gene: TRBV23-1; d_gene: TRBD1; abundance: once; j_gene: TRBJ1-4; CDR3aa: CASSQSRSPTGVDEKLFF; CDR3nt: TGCGCCAGCAGTCAATCCCGTTCCCCGACAGGGGTCGATGAAAAACTGTTTTTT
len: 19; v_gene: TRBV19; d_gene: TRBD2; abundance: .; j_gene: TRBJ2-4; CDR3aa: CASSIGWLAGGRAKNIQYF; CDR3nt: TGTGCCAGTAGTATAGGGTGGCTAGCGGGAGGGCGAGCCAAAAACATTCAGTACTTC
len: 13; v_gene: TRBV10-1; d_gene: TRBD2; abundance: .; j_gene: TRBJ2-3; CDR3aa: CASSSSGRDTQYF; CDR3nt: TGCGCCAGCAGTTCTAGCGGGCGGGATACGCAGTATTTT
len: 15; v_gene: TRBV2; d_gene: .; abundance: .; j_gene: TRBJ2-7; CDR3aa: CASRMTGVGAYEQYF; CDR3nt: TGTGCCAGCAGAATGACAGGCGTGGGGGCCTACGAGCAGTACTTC
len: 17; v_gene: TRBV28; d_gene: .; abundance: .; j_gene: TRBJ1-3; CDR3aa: CASIRGAAKRSGNTIYF; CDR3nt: TGTGCCAGCATCCGGGGGGCAGCCAAACGCTCTGGAAACACCATATATTTT
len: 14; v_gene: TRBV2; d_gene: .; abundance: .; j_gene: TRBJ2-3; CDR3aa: CASSERLRGDTQYF; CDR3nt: TGTGCCAGCAGTGAACGGCTCCGGGGGGATACGCAGTATTTT
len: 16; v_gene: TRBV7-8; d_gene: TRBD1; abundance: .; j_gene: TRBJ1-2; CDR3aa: CASSFRLVDRDRGYTF; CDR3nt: TGTGCCAGCAGCTTCCGGTTAGTGGACAGGGATCGTGGCTACACCTTC
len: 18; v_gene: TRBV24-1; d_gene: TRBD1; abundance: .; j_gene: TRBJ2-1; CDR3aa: CATSDLRGDRGRLNEQFF; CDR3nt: TGTGCCACCAGTGATTTGAGGGGGGACAGGGGGCGCCTTAATGAGCAGTTCTTC
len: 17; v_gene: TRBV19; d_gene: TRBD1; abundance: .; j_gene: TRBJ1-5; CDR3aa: CASRLDRVSGANQPQHF; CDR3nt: TGTGCCAGTAGGCTGGACAGGGTGAGTGGGGCCAATCAGCCCCAGCATTTT
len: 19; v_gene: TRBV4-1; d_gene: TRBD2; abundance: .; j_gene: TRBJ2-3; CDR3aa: CASSRKKGLLAARTDTQYF; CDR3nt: TGCGCCAGCAGCCGCAAAAAGGGATTACTAGCGGCCCGCACAGATACGCAGTATTTT
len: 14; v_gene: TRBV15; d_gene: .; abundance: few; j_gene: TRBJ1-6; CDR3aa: CATSGSSYNSPLHF; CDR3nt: TGTGCCACCAGCGGGAGCTCCTATAATTCACCCCTCCACTTT
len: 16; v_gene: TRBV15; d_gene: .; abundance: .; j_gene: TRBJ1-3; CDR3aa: CATSRDSPGTGNTIYF; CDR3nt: TGTGCCACCAGCAGAGATAGCCCAGGGACTGGAAACACCATATATTTT
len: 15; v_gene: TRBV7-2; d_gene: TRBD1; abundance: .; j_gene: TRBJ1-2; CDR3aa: CASRLLTGLNYGYTF; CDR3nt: TGTGCCAGCAGACTACTGACAGGGCTTAACTATGGCTACACCTTC
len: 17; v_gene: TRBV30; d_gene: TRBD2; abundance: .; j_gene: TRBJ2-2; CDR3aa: CAWSPAALAGNTGELFF; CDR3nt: TGTGCCTGGAGCCCCGCTGCCCTAGCGGGAAACACCGGGGAGCTGTTTTTT
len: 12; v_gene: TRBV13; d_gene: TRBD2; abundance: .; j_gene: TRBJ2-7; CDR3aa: CASSREGGEQYF; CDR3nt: TGTGCCAGCAGCCGGGAGGGAGGCGAGCAGTACTTC
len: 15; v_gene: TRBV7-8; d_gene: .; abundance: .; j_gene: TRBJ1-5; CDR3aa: CASSLPGYSNQPQHF; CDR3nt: TGTGCCAGCAGCTTGCCGGGGTATAGCAATCAGCCCCAGCATTTT
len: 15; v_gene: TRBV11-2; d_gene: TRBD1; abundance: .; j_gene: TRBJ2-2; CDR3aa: CASSRTGRNSGELFF; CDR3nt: TGTGCCAGCAGTCGGACAGGGAGGAATAGCGGGGAGCTGTTTTTT
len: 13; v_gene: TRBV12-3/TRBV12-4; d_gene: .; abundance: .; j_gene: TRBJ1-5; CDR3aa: CASRRSGNQPQHF; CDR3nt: TGTGCCAGCAGGCGCAGCGGCAATCAGCCCCAGCATTTT
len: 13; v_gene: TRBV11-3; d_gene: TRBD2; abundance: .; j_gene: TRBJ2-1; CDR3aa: CASSQRGTGEQFF; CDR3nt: TGTGCCAGCAGCCAGCGGGGGACGGGAGAGCAGTTCTTC
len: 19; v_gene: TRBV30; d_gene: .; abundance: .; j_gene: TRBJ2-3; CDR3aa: CAWSHSILSGHQSTDTQYF; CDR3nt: TGTGCCTGGAGTCACAGTATCCTTTCGGGACATCAGAGCACAGATACGCAGTATTTT
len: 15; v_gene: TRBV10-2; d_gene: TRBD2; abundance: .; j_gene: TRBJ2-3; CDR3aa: CASSEAGGRADTQYF; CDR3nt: TGCGCCAGCAGTGAAGCGGGAGGGCGGGCAGATACGCAGTATTTT
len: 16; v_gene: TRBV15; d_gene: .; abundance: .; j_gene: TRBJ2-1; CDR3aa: CATSRARLGGYNEQFF; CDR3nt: TGTGCCACCAGCAGAGCCCGACTGGGAGGCTACAATGAGCAGTTCTTC
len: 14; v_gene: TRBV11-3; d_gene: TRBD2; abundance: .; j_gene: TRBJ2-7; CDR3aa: CASSLDGGSDEQYF; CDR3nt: TGTGCCAGCAGCTTAGATGGCGGGAGCGACGAGCAGTACTTC